These 10 T cell receptor beta chains were sequenced from one sample in a study of cytotoxic CD8 clonotypes in ibrutinib-treated CLL (dated by TCRdb to the early 2020s). Library generation was performed with the immunoSEQ multiplex PCR assay. Held by TCRdb, this immuneACCESS table contains in-frame sequences only and omits some clones. Under half of the omission traces to an unresolved V gene where checked; the cause of the rest is unknown. The sample table shows about 160,000 clones, and around 80% are seen once. About 4.5% of the sample lies in the top ten. The sample's time point label, in plain terms: 20 to 30 months on ibrutinib. The source material was PBMCs, sampled after 24 months of ibrutinib treatment. Every receptor here comes from a human donor with chronic lymphocytic leukemia.

The V gene is TRBV11-2, the J gene TRBJ1-2; the D gene is possibly TRBD1 (5 bases). The CDR3 has 15 amino acids. Per germline, CDR1 SGHAT and CDR2 FQNNGV. Trimming left V 1 base short and J 2 bases short, with 11 bases between. The CDR3 DNA reads TGTGCCAGCAGCTTAGGGGCAGGGTGGAACTATGGCTACACCTTC. It specifies CASSLGAGWNYGYTF.

Only one count was recorded for this clone. The chain has TRBV5-1 and TRBJ2-1, with 10 bases matching TRBD2. This CDR3 region has 20 residues. Looked up from germline, CDR1 is SGHRS and CDR2 is YFSETQ. V shed 4 bases and J 3 bases; nucleotides not matched to a gene: 19. In DNA, the CDR3 is TGCGCCAGCAGCCCCAAGGGGCTAGCGGGGGTCCGTATTTTCTACAATGAGCAGTTCTTC. It encodes CASSPKGLAGVRIFYNEQFF.

The rearrangement links TRBV19 to TRBJ1-6; D call uncertain. Germline V gene sequence: CDR1 LNHDA, CDR2 SQIVND (reference sequence). This CDR3 contains 15 residues. Trimming cost V 4 bases and J 7 bases, with 14 bases left between them. This chain's CDR3 is CASSKGSGVNSPLHF. Here the CDR3 DNA reads TGTGCCAGTAGTAAAGGCTCCGGGGTAAATTCACCCCTCCACTTT.

The chain couples TRBV18 to TRBJ1-1; TRBD1 agrees at 8 bases. This CDR3 contains 18 residues. With 6 bases clipped from V and 5 bases from J, the junction kept 20 bases outside the gene matches. Germline V gives CDR1 KGHSH, CDR2 LQKENI. The CDR3 spells CASSRSSDRGSSRTEAFF. The CDR3 DNA sequence: TGTGCCAGCTCCCGGTCGAGCGACAGGGGATCCTCGAGGACTGAAGCTTTCTTT.

CDR3 sequence reads: CASSSPAGAGQFF. CDR3 DNA sequence: TGTGCCAGCAGCTCACCCGCAGGGGCAGGGCAGTTCTTC. This chain uses TRBV5-4 with TRBJ2-1; weak D call: TRBD1 (6 bases). Germline lookup yields CDR1 SGHNT and CDR2 YYREEE (reference sequence). V lost 3 bases and J lost 12, with 16 bases in between. CDR3 length: 13 amino acids.

V and J are TRBV7-2 and TRBJ2-1, with D possibly TRBD2 on 7 matching bases. Between the trimmed V and J ends, which lost 5 bases and 9 bases, there was a span of 20 bases. Germline lookup yields CDR1 SGHTA and CDR2 FQGNSA. The CDR3 spans 15 residues. CDR3 in amino acids: CASSPTRGAAGEQFF. As DNA, the CDR3 is TGTGCCAGCAGCCCGACTCGGGGGGCGGCAGGTGAGCAGTTCTTC. The complete variable domain, with remaining parts taken from reference TRBV7-2 and TRBJ2-1, reads GAGVSQSPSNKVTEKGKDVELRCDPISGHTALYWYRQSLGQGLEFLIYFQGNSAPDKSGLPSDRFSAERTGGSVSTLTIQRTQQEDSAVYLCASSPTRGAAGEQFFGPGTRLTVL.

The chain uses TRBV30 and TRBJ2-5, with 9 bases that match TRBD2. Germline V lookup: CDR1 GTSNPN, CDR2 SVGIG (reference sequence). CDR3 size: 16 residues. V shed 0 bases and J 6 bases; nucleotides not matched to a gene: 11. CDR3 DNA: TGTGCCTGGAGTGTAGGGCTGGCGGGGGGGCAGAAGACCCAGTACTTC. Amino acid sequence: CAWSVGLAGGQKTQYF.

This clone was recorded a few times. The V gene is TRBV2, the J gene TRBJ1-5; maybe TRBD1 (5 bases). Trimming pared 5 bases from V and 0 bases from J, leaving 11 bases between. Germline V lookup: CDR1 SNHLY, CDR2 FYNNEI. The length of the CDR3 is 15 residues. The CDR3 DNA reads TGTGCCAGCAGTCGGGACCTCTATAGCAATCAGCCCCAGCATTTT. Translation gives CASSRDLYSNQPQHF.

The V call is TRBV9, the J call TRBJ2-1, with TRBD2 matching over 9 bases. This CDR3 region has 15 residues. Trimming removed 0 bases from V and 9 bases from J; junction bases left unmatched: 7. Germline V gives CDR1 SGDLS, CDR2 YYNGEE. This CDR3 is CASSVGSGSPAEQFF. The CDR3 DNA follows: TGTGCCAGCAGCGTAGGTAGCGGGAGTCCAGCTGAGCAGTTCTTC.

The chain links TRBV2 to TRBJ2-2; D is perhaps TRBD1 (5 bases). The CDR3 loop spans 14 amino acids. CDR1 is SNHLY and CDR2 is FYNNEI in the germline V gene. Trimming took 4 bases from V and 4 from J, leaving 10 bases between them. This CDR3 reads CASSVRGPTGELFF. The CDR3 nucleotides read TGTGCCAGCAGTGTAAGGGGCCCCACCGGGGAGCTGTTTTTT.